These 2 T cell receptor beta chains share one sample of origin, sequenced in a study of blood T cell repertoires in COVID-19. The table came from immunoSEQ multiplex PCR; TCRdb's copy has only in-frame clones and leaves some out. The data hold over 300,000 clones, with 90% observed a single time. Sequenced: peripheral blood. The receptors here all came from a man aged 18 to 29 with active or convalescent COVID-19.

This chain joins TRBV11-2 and TRBJ2-7; TRBD2 agrees at 7 bases. This CDR3 comprises 15 residues. CDR1 SGHAT and CDR2 FQNNGV come from the germline V gene. The junction had 6 bases not matched to a gene; V was cut back by 1 base and J by 3 bases. This CDR3 is CASSLGIAGDYEQYF. The CDR3 DNA is TGTGCCAGCAGCTTAGGTATAGCGGGCGACTACGAGCAGTACTTC. Full variable domain (remainder filled in from reference TRBV11-2 and TRBJ2-7): EAGVAQSPRYKIIEKRQSVAFWCNPISGHATLYWYQQILGQGPKLLIQFQNNGVVDDSQLPKDRFSAERLKGVDSTLKIQPAKLEDSAVYLCASSLGIAGDYEQYFGPGTRLTVT.

The rearrangement uses TRBV24-1 and TRBJ2-2, with 8 bases that match TRBD1. V was clipped by 2 bases and J by 5 bases; unmatched bases: 3. Looked up from germline, CDR1 is KGHDR and CDR2 is SFDVKD. The CDR3 contains 15 residues. DNA of the CDR3: TGTGCCACCAGTGATTCTGGACAGGGTACCGGGGAGCTGTTTTTT. Amino acids: CATSDSGQGTGELFF.